This TCR beta chain derives from a study of blood T cell repertoires in COVID-19. Overall study: Sample material is recorded as cDNA or gDNA derived from T cells, B-cell-depleted T cells, or PBMCs.

Ages ranged from about 18 to 89 years, with residence in approximately 25 US areas. Two negative PCRs, clearance, or symptom resolution had been documented for recovered Cohort 3 donors. On this clone: The sample has other DNA sequences that encode this CDR3 too.

Original handling: Quantification of nucleated cells was approximated via reference gene primer amplification. The assay was immunoSEQ multiplex PCR, and TCRdb's table has in-frame clones only and misses some. The V and J calls and clone size are taken from that table; D and trimming were inferred from the DNA. The sample carries roughly 330,000 clones, 80% to 90% recorded once. The CDR3 totals 15 residues. CDR1 is SGDLS, CDR2 YYNGEE, per germline. V gave up 0 bases and J gave up 1 base, with 8 bases separating them. The chain recombines TRBV9 with TRBJ1-3, with TRBD1 as a possible D gene (5 bases). The sequence derives from a woman aged 25 to 39 who had recovered from COVID-19. The sample taken for sequencing was PBMCs or T cells enriched from blood (not recorded which). The DNA of the CDR3 is TGTGCCAGCAGCGTAGGATCAGGGTCTGGAAACACCATATATTTT. It codes for CASSVGSGSGNTIYF.